This record concerns one T cell receptor (beta chain) sequence. The data stem from a study of blood T cell repertoires in COVID-19. Across the whole study: Researchers got acute and convalescent COVID-19 samples from the United States, Italy and Spain.

The cohort comprised adults aged 18 to 89 years residing in approximately 25 US areas. Participant reports of clinical history set cohort assignment. Sequencing used immunoSEQ multiplex PCR; TCRdb keeps in-frame clones, though not all of them. The sample yields under 200,000 clones, about 90% seen once. Sequencing used PBMCs or T cells enriched from blood (not recorded which). The receptor's source is a woman aged 18 to 35 who had recovered from COVID-19.

As DNA, the CDR3 is TGTGCCAGCAGTTACTCGAGCACCGCTGGTCAGCCCCAGCATTTT. This codes for CASSYSSTAGQPQHF. The V call is TRBV6-5, the J call TRBJ1-5; D unresolved. Trimming left V 0 bases short and J 6 bases short, with 12 bases between. The germline V gene encodes CDR1 MNHEY and CDR2 SVGAGI. This CDR3 region has 15 residues.